The 29 T cell receptor beta chains reported below all come from one sample, sequenced in a study of blood T cells in healthy people across ages. A second 7 to 11 cycle PCR used barcoded and J-beta primers. One entry per CDR3 protein, called by TCRdb with MiXCR from the 5' RACE reads. Of about 670,000 distinct CDR3 sequences in the sample, 52% were seen once. Material: blood. The receptors come from a woman of 80 years or more in good health.

This clonotype was recorded at least ten times. This sequence joins TRBV7-3 and TRBJ2-1, with TRBD2 matching 7 bases. Germline CDR1 and CDR2: SGHTA and FQGTGA. There are 15 residues in the CDR3. Trimming at V came to 0 bases and at J to 8 bases, leaving 7 bases not matched to a gene. In nucleotides, the CDR3 is TGTGCCAGCAGCTTAACGGGGGGGGTATACCATGAGCAGTTCTTC. Translation: CASSLTGGVYHEQFF.

The CDR3 coding sequence is TGTGCCAGCTCACCCTTCGGCGGGGGGGCCGAAAATGAGCAGTTCTTC. Its protein is CASSPFGGGAENEQFF. V and J are TRBV18 and TRBJ2-1, with 9 positions matching TRBD2. There are 16 residues in the CDR3. Germline V gene lookup returns CDR1 KGHSH and CDR2 LQKENI. The V gene end was trimmed by 3 bases and the J gene end by 7 bases; junction bases not matched to a gene: 10. Together with reference TRBV18 and TRBJ2-1, the CDR3 gives the full variable domain: NAGVMQNPRHLVRRRGQEARLRCSPMKGHSHVYWYRQLPEEGLKFMVYLQKENIIDESGMPKERFSAEFPKEGPSILRIQQVVRGDSAAYFCASSPFGGGAENEQFFGPGTRLTVL.

The chain recombines TRBV18 with TRBJ2-5, with 11 positions matching TRBD2. With 0 bases clipped from V and 11 bases from J, the junction kept 14 bases outside the gene matches. The CDR3 totals 17 residues. From germline, CDR1 is KGHSH and CDR2 LQKENI. The DNA for the CDR3 is TGTGCCAGCTCACCACCGAGACTAGCGGGATACCACAATGAGCAGTACTTC. Its translation: CASSPPRLAGYHNEQYF.

J is TRBJ2-5 and V is TRBV27; 9 nucleotides line up with TRBD2. CDR1 MNHEY and CDR2 SMNVEV come from the germline V gene (reference sequence). The CDR3 runs to 16 residues. V lost 3 bases, J lost 11 bases, and 16 bases stayed unmatched. The DNA of the CDR3 is TGTGCCAGCAGTTTTACGGCGGGAGGGAGGTGGAATGAGCAGTACTTC. Amino acid sequence: CASSFTAGGRWNEQYF.

The sample holds many counts of this clonotype. J is TRBJ2-3 and V is TRBV28; D gene unclear. This CDR3 comprises 12 residues. V gave up 8 bases and J gave up 6 bases, with 12 bases separating them. The germline V gene encodes CDR1 MDHEN and CDR2 SYDVKM. DNA of the CDR3: TGTGCCAGCGGGGATGGTAGGGATACGCAGTATTTT. It encodes CASGDGRDTQYF.

This clonotype was counted only a few times. V is TRBV18 and J is TRBJ1-1; TRBD1 matches at 7 bases. The CDR3 has 14 residues. Germline CDR1 is KGHSH and CDR2 is LQKENI. J gave up 4 bases and V 3 bases, and 5 bases lay outside the gene matches. The CDR3 region is CASSPAGGSTEAFF. In DNA form, the CDR3 reads TGTGCCAGCTCACCCGCAGGGGGGAGCACTGAAGCTTTCTTT.

The chain links TRBV6-5 to TRBJ2-1; 9 bases line up with TRBD1. The CDR3 is 13 amino acids. V dropped 7 bases and J dropped 12; count of bases not matched to a gene: 10. CDR1 is MNHEY and CDR2 is SVGAGI in the germline V gene. DNA for the CDR3: TGTGCCAGCACCTCACAGGGGGCGACTTCGCAGTTCTTC. Encoded protein: CASTSQGATSQFF.

This clonotype has only a few counts. The CDR3 DNA reads as TGTGCCAGCTCCCTCTCGGGACGGGGGGTGTCTGAAGCTTTCTTT. It translates to CASSLSGRGVSEAFF. This sequence joins TRBV18 and TRBJ1-1; tentative D call: TRBD1 (5 bases). Trimming shortened V by 6 bases and J by 6 bases, and 20 bases separated the two germline ends. Germline assignment: CDR1 KGHSH and CDR2 LQKENI. CDR3 length: 15 residues.

The chain combines TRBV20-1 with TRBJ2-1; tentative D call: TRBD2 (6 bases). This CDR3 spans 15 amino acids. V dropped 0 bases and J dropped 5 bases, with 14 bases sitting between them. CDR1 and CDR2 (germline): DFQATT, SNEGSKA (reference sequence). The DNA of the CDR3 is TGCAGTGCTAGAGAGGTGGGACTGGTTAACAATGAGCAGTTCTTC. Protein product: CSAREVGLVNNEQFF.

CDR3 nucleotide sequence: TGTGCCATCAGGGGGGGGGTTCTTGACACTGAAGCTTTCTTT. Translated: CAIRGGVLDTEAFF. V gene TRBV10-3 combines with J gene TRBJ1-1, with TRBD1 as a possible D gene (5 bases). Germline assignment: CDR1 ENHRY and CDR2 SYGVKD. Trimming removed 6 bases from V and 3 bases from J, with 14 bases in between. The CDR3 covers 14 residues.

This clonotype was seen ten or more times. This rearrangement joins TRBV28 to TRBJ2-5; D might be TRBD1 or TRBD2, each matching 6 bases. This CDR3 is 15 amino acids long. CDR1 and CDR2 (germline): MDHEN, SYDVKM. The germline V and J ends were trimmed by 8 bases and 3 bases, with 19 bases remaining between them. This CDR3 is CASSLKRRDKETQYF. DNA of the CDR3: TGTGCCAGCTCTCTTAAGAGGCGGGACAAAGAGACCCAGTACTTC.

In its sample, this clonotype was seen many times. A much bigger clone sits one base away, suggesting this may be a read error. The rearrangement joins TRBV7-9 to TRBJ2-5; the match to TRBD1 covers 7 bases. There are 16 residues in the CDR3. Germline values: CDR1 SEHNR, CDR2 FQNEAQ (reference sequence). After removal of 6 bases from V and 11 bases from J, the junction contained 21 bases not matched to a gene. CDR3 DNA: TGTGCCAGCAGTCGTACAGGGGTGTTTTCTATAGATGAGCAGTACTTC. Its translation: CASSRTGVFSIDEQYF.

This sequence joins TRBV9 and TRBJ2-2; TRBD2 might be the D (5 bases). The CDR3 extends over 17 amino acids. Looked up from germline, CDR1 is SGDLS and CDR2 is YYNGEE. V lost 0 bases to trimming and J lost 4 bases, with 16 bases between them. The CDR3: CASSVEAGVVGTGELFF. For the CDR3, the DNA is TGTGCCAGCAGCGTAGAAGCCGGGGTTGTGGGCACCGGGGAGCTGTTTTTT.

The rearrangement uses TRBV15 and TRBJ2-5, with 8 bases aligning to TRBD1. CDR3 length: 16 residues. Trimming took 3 bases from V and 6 from J; bases not matched to a gene: 12. Germline CDR1 reads LNHNV; CDR2 reads YYDKDF (reference sequence). The CDR3 bases are TGTGCCACCAGCAGGTCCACCGGGACAGGACGACAGACCCAGTACTTC. Encoded protein: CATSRSTGTGRQTQYF.

This clonotype was found many times. The V gene is TRBV12-3 or TRBV12-4, the J gene TRBJ2-6; D unclear. Trimming pared 5 bases from V and 4 bases from J, leaving 6 bases between. The CDR3 has 13 residues. The CDR3 DNA is TGTGCCAGCAGTGCCCTAGGGGCCAACGTCCTGACTTTC. As protein: CASSALGANVLTF.

This clonotype was recorded at least ten times. The chain joins TRBV9 to TRBJ2-1, with 7 bases aligning to TRBD2. Germline CDR1 and CDR2: SGDLS and YYNGEE. J lost 0 bases, V lost 4 bases, and 7 bases had no gene match. The CDR3 sequence is 16 residues long. This CDR3 is CASSITSDLSYNEQFF. CDR3 bases: TGTGCCAGCAGCATAACTAGCGACCTCTCCTACAATGAGCAGTTCTTC.

This chain connects TRBV29-1 to TRBJ2-1; D unresolved. The CDR3 has 12 amino acids. Trimming took off 2 bases at V and 6 bases at J, with 8 bases between the two ends. Germline V gene data show CDR1 as SQVTM and CDR2 as ANQGSEA. CDR3 DNA: TGCAGCGTTGAACGGTCAGGCAATGAGCAGTTCTTC. Protein sequence: CSVERSGNEQFF.

For this clonotype: This may come from a read error, since a much larger clone is one base off. The genes are TRBV7-9 and TRBJ2-5; 7 positions match TRBD1. There are 16 residues in the CDR3. Germline V gives CDR1 SEHNR, CDR2 FQNEAQ (reference sequence). CDR3 amino acids: CVSTLRGRGFQETQYF. The CDR3 DNA is TGTGTCAGCACCCTTAGAGGCAGGGGGTTCCAAGAGACCCAGTACTTC.

As regards this clonotype: A much larger clone differs from this one at a single base, so this may be a read error. This chain connects TRBV28 to TRBJ2-5, with D maybe TRBD1 (6 bases). Germline V CDR1 and CDR2: MDHEN, SYDVKM. Trimming removed 5 bases from V and 2 bases from J, with 18 bases in between. This CDR3 has 16 amino acids. In nucleotides, the CDR3 is TGTGCCAGCAGTAAAGGGGGAACGATGTCGCAAGAGACCCAGTACTTC. It yields the protein CASSKGGTMSQETQYF. Based on the CDR3 plus reference TRBV28 and TRBJ2-5, the full variable domain is DVKVTQSSRYLVKRTGEKVFLECVQDMDHENMFWYRQDPGLGLRLIYFSYDVKMKEKGDIPEGYSVSREKKERFSLILESASTNQTSMYLCASSKGGTMSQETQYFGPGTRLLVL.

This clonotype was seen at least ten times. The V call is TRBV6-2 or TRBV6-3, the J call TRBJ2-2; possibly TRBD2 for D (5 bases). The CDR3 runs 14 residues. Looked up from germline, CDR1 is MNHEY and CDR2 is SVGEGT. V gave up 2 bases and J gave up 4 bases, with 8 bases separating them. CDR3 in amino acids: CASSYGLFTGELFF. CDR3 bases: TGTGCCAGCAGTTACGGACTCTTCACCGGGGAGCTGTTTTTT.

This chain links TRBV12-3 or TRBV12-4 with TRBJ2-7, with TRBD2 matching over 14 bases. This CDR3 is built from 16 residues. V trimming: 3 bases; J trimming: 7 bases; junction bases outside the gene matches: 8. CDR3 amino acids: CASSLEGTSGRFEQYF. The DNA for the CDR3 is TGTGCCAGCAGTTTGGAAGGGACTAGCGGGAGATTTGAGCAGTACTTC.

On this clonotype: A read error may account for a junction end that differs from germline. The chain links TRBV7-3 to TRBJ2-3, with D unclear. The germline V gene encodes CDR1 SGHTA and CDR2 FQGTGA. The CDR3 contains 11 residues. The CDR3: CAGSPGGTQYF. Written as DNA, the CDR3 is TGTGCCGGCAGCCCCGGTGGGACGCAGTATTTT.

In the case of this clonotype: One end of the junction fails to match germline, which may point to a read error. The chain carries TRBV24-1 and TRBJ2-3, with D hard to call. Germline-derived CDR1 and CDR2 are KGHDR and SFDVKD. The CDR3 runs to 13 residues. The CDR3 sequence is CTTHDKSTDTQYF. CDR3 nucleotides: TGTACCACCCACGACAAAAGCACGGATACGCAGTATTTT.

The chain has TRBV14 and TRBJ2-1, with 7 bases matching TRBD1. The CDR3 spans 14 residues. After removal of 4 bases from V and 11 bases from J, the junction contained 11 bases not matched to a gene. Germline V lookup: CDR1 SGHDN, CDR2 FVKESK. The CDR3 here is CASSPTLTGYKQFF. The CDR3 bases are TGTGCCAGCAGCCCAACACTGACAGGGTACAAGCAGTTCTTC.

This rearrangement joins TRBV2 to TRBJ2-2; D remains unclear. Trimming left V 3 bases short and J 9 bases short, with 11 bases between. Germline V gene lookup returns CDR1 SNHLY and CDR2 FYNNEI. This CDR3 has 13 residues. CDR3 in DNA: TGTGCCAGCAGTGAGCGTAGAGGCCGGGAGCTGTTTTTT. The encoded protein is CASSERRGRELFF.

This clonotype was recorded many times. The rearrangement links TRBV10-3 to TRBJ1-1; 7 bases align to TRBD1. Germline V gives CDR1 ENHRY, CDR2 SYGVKD. This CDR3 contains 16 residues. Unmatched junction bases numbered 11, after V lost 2 bases and J lost 5 bases. CDR3 amino acids: CAISENKGGGSTEAFF. The DNA for the CDR3 is TGTGCCATCAGTGAGAATAAGGGAGGGGGCTCGACTGAAGCTTTCTTT.

The chain carries TRBV10-3 and TRBJ2-1, with 8 bases fitting TRBD1. Germline V CDR1 and CDR2: ENHRY, SYGVKD. Unmatched junction bases numbered 12, after V lost 10 bases and J lost 7 bases. The length of the CDR3 is 14 residues. This CDR3 reads CATLIRQGLNEQFF. The CDR3 DNA reads TGTGCCACTCTCATTAGACAGGGGCTTAATGAGCAGTTCTTC.

CDR3 DNA: TGTGCCAGCAGCCTGAATAAGAACACCGGGGAGCTGTTTTTT. It specifies CASSLNKNTGELFF. This sequence joins TRBV12-3 or TRBV12-4 and TRBJ2-2; no definite D call. This CDR3 region has 14 residues. V lost 6 bases and J lost 1, with 9 bases in between.

DNA of the CDR3: TGTGCCAGCAGCGTAAGACAGGGAATGGTCTATGGCTACACCTTC. Its protein product is CASSVRQGMVYGYTF. The genes are TRBV12-3 or TRBV12-4 and TRBJ1-2; TRBD1 aligns across 7 bases. V dropped 6 bases and J dropped 4; count of bases not matched to a gene: 11. This CDR3 region has 15 residues.